Listed below are T cell receptor beta chains from one sample, sequenced in a study of regulatory T cells in long-lasting Graves disease. In TCRdb, the multiplex PCR reads were re-called with MiXCR into one record per CDR3 protein. The sample has about 400,000 distinct CDR3 sequences, 15% seen once. The sequenced sample was peripheral blood mononuclear cells (PBMCs), obtained at new diagnosis, from a patient treated with antithyroid drugs. The receptors come from a female donor with Graves disease. Each CDR3 is given with its conserved first and last residue. Size is omitted from some rows. Given values are once, few, many or a class for expanded clones.

TRBV7-3,many,CASSLTGGPADEQYF
TRBV6-5,few,CASSSYRGPVEAFF
TRBV7-2,.,CASSLALGVNEQFF
TRBV3-1,few,CASSQKGGRVSYNEQFF
TRBV4-1,.,CASSQGASTEAFF
TRBV24-1,many,CATSDDPGPTDTQYF
TRBV28,many,CARPGAEQYF
TRBV30,many,CAWRLTGAPTGEQYF
TRBV5-5,many,CASSFNPGQGGVEQYF
TRBV11-1,.,CASSRLAGQGYEQYF
TRBV10-3,few,CAISESQGLAGEQYF
TRBV7-9,many,CASSLAETTNEKLFF
TRBV10-3,few,CAIGDYRGNTEAFF
TRBV6-1,many,CASSTLASGNRRGGYEQYF
TRBV19,.,CASSIRASEQFF
TRBV4-1,many,CASSQAVRGSNTEAFF